The 19 T cell receptor beta chains below come from one sample, sequenced in a study of T-cell reconstitution after alpha-beta-depleted transplantation in children. A library of TCRbeta sequences, prepared with unique molecular identifiers, was generated. From the PCR reads, TCRdb called clonotypes with MiXCR, one entry per CDR3 protein. The table records approximately 400,000 distinct CDR3 sequences, roughly 10% of them present only once. Specimen: PBMCs from the stem cell graft donor, collected from the stem cell graft. The receptors here all came from a human donor who donated a stem cell graft to a child with acute myeloid leukemia.

The chain employs TRBV6-1 and TRBJ1-4; D gene ambiguous. The V and J ends lost 4 bases and 7 bases respectively, with 13 bases between them. The CDR3 runs to 14 residues. The germline CDR1 and CDR2 sequences are MNHNS and SASEGT. CDR3 residues: CASSVMVPPEKLFF. Written as DNA, the CDR3 is TGTGCCAGCAGTGTGATGGTGCCCCCTGAAAAACTGTTTTTT.

The rearrangement joins TRBV5-5 to TRBJ2-7; D call uncertain. In germline, CDR1 is SGHKS, CDR2 YYEKEE (reference sequence). The CDR3 runs 14 residues. The V gene lost 1 base and the J gene lost 0 bases, with 8 bases spanning the gap. The CDR3 sequence is CASSLWMSSYEQYF. CDR3 bases: TGTGCCAGCAGCTTGTGGATGAGCTCCTACGAGCAGTACTTC.

The chain is built from TRBV6-4 and TRBJ2-3, with 10 positions matching TRBD2. The germline V gene has CDR1 MRHNA and CDR2 SNTAGT. J was trimmed by 4 bases and V by 8 bases; bases with no gene match: 9. The CDR3 is 15 amino acids. In DNA, the CDR3 is TGTGCCAGCTCCGAGCGGGGGGGGTCCCCAGATACGCAGTATTTT. It specifies CASSERGGSPDTQYF.

The rearrangement links TRBV5-1 to TRBJ2-1; 13 nucleotides agree with TRBD2. V dropped 8 bases and J dropped 9; count of bases not matched to a gene: 5. The CDR3 loop spans 13 amino acids. Germline V gives CDR1 SGHRS, CDR2 YFSETQ. This CDR3 is CASGLAGEFEQFF. DNA for the CDR3: TGCGCCAGTGGACTAGCGGGAGAATTTGAGCAGTTCTTC.

This clonotype turned up a few times. The rearrangement uses TRBV5-1 and TRBJ1-1, with TRBD1 as a possible D gene (5 bases). V shed 0 bases and J shed 3 bases, with 9 bases lying between them. The CDR3 runs 14 residues. Germline CDR1 reads SGHRS; CDR2 reads YFSETQ. CDR3 region: CASSLDRTYTEAFF. Written as DNA, the CDR3 is TGCGCCAGCAGCTTGGACAGGACGTACACTGAAGCTTTCTTT.

The J gene is TRBJ2-7, the V gene TRBV12-3 or TRBV12-4; 8 bases agree with TRBD2. The V and J ends lost 5 bases and 7 bases, in that order; junction bases with no gene match: 10. The CDR3 has 14 amino acids. In DNA form, the CDR3 reads TGTGCCAGCAGTGCCCCGGGACTAGTGGGAGAGCAGTACTTC. Its translation is CASSAPGLVGEQYF.

The rearrangement joins TRBV10-3 to TRBJ2-2; D is undetermined. The CDR3 is 13 residues long. The germline V and J ends were trimmed by 3 bases and 1 base, with 3 bases remaining between them. Germline V lookup: CDR1 ENHRY, CDR2 SYGVKD. The CDR3 sequence: CAISDGNTGELFF. The CDR3 DNA sequence: TGTGCCATCAGTGACGGGAACACCGGGGAGCTGTTTTTT.

This clonotype was observed at least ten times. This chain links TRBV5-1 with TRBJ1-4; TRBD1 agrees at 7 bases. The trim removed 4 bases at V and 5 bases at J, leaving 5 bases unmatched. The CDR3 spans 14 residues. Looked up from germline, CDR1 is SGHRS and CDR2 is YFSETQ. The CDR3 DNA sequence: TGCGCCAGCAGCCTTGGGACAGCAAATGAAAAACTGTTTTTT. It codes for CASSLGTANEKLFF.

This clonotype was found a few times. The V and J genes are TRBV19 and TRBJ2-7; the match to TRBD1 covers 12 bases. Trimming cost V 3 bases and J 5 bases; bases outside gene matches: 5. The CDR3 length is 15 residues. CDR1 LNHDA and CDR2 SQIVND come from the germline V gene (reference sequence). In DNA, the CDR3 is TGTGCCAGTAGTATGGGGACAGGGGGCTTCGACGAGCAGTACTTC. Its translation is CASSMGTGGFDEQYF. The complete variable domain, with remaining parts taken from reference TRBV19 and TRBJ2-7, reads DGGITQSPKYLFRKEGQNVTLSCEQNLNHDAMYWYRQDPGQGLRLIYYSQIVNDFQKGDIAEGYSVSREKKESFPLTVTSAQKNPTAFYLCASSMGTGGFDEQYFGPGTRLTVT.

The chain employs TRBV6-2 or TRBV6-3 and TRBJ2-7; perhaps D is TRBD1 or TRBD2 (6 bases each). CDR1 and CDR2 from the germline V gene are MNHEY and SVGEGT. The V and J ends lost 6 bases and 7 bases respectively, with 19 bases between them. The CDR3 has 14 amino acids. The CDR3 coding sequence is TGTGCCAGCAGCCCCCTTAAGGCGGGGACAGAGCAGTACTTC. Translating it yields CASSPLKAGTEQYF.

This clonotype was detected many times. The chain recombines TRBV7-9 with TRBJ1-6; no definite D call. The CDR3 consists of 13 residues. The germline V gene encodes CDR1 SEHNR and CDR2 FQNEAQ (reference sequence). With 4 bases removed from V and 8 bases from J, the gap between germline ends came to 9 bases. CDR3: CASSWGVDSPLHF. In DNA, the CDR3 is TGTGCCAGCAGCTGGGGAGTCGATTCACCCCTCCACTTT. Based on the CDR3 plus reference TRBV7-9 and TRBJ1-6, the full variable domain is DTGVSQNPRHKITKRGQNVTFRCDPISEHNRLYWYRQTLGQGPEFLTYFQNEAQLEKSRLLSDRFSAERPKGSFSTLEIQRTEQGDSAMYLCASSWGVDSPLHFGNGTRLTVT.

The V and J genes are TRBV5-8 and TRBJ1-2; D is undetermined. The CDR3 extends over 11 amino acids. V was trimmed by 5 bases and J by 10 bases, leaving 12 bases between them. Germline CDR1 reads SGHTS; CDR2 reads YDEGEE. The CDR3 region has the DNA TGTGCCAGCAGTTTCCTTACATACTACACCTTC. It is translated as CASSFLTYYTF.

The chain recombines TRBV3-1 with TRBJ2-3; D remains ambiguous. Germline lookup yields CDR1 LGHDT and CDR2 YNNKEL (reference sequence). V was pared by 1 base and J by 2 bases, with 10 bases between. The CDR3 runs to 15 residues. The CDR3 loop is CASSQGYGITDTQYF. In DNA, the CDR3 is TGTGCCAGCAGCCAAGGGTATGGGATCACAGATACGCAGTATTTT.

This clonotype was observed many times. The V call is TRBV29-1, the J call TRBJ1-1; D ambiguous. Germline V gene lookup returns CDR1 SQVTM and CDR2 ANQGSEA. With 3 bases removed from V and 0 bases from J, the gap between germline ends came to 11 bases. This CDR3 is built from 14 residues. The CDR3 protein is CSVDNYGLNTEAFF. CDR3 bases: TGCAGCGTTGATAATTACGGTCTGAACACTGAAGCTTTCTTT.

This clonotype was counted a few times. The chain carries TRBV25-1 and TRBJ2-7; D may be TRBD1 (6 bases). The V gene's germline CDR1 is MGHDK and CDR2 SYGVNS. The CDR3 totals 17 residues. V lost 3 bases to trimming and J lost 0 bases, with 18 bases between them. The CDR3 region has the DNA TGTGCCAGCAGTGACCCCCAGACAGGCCCCCGCTCCTACGAGCAGTACTTC. It encodes CASSDPQTGPRSYEQYF.

This clonotype was found a few times. In nucleotides, the CDR3 is TGTGCCAGCAGTGGAGCGGGACCGAACTCCTACAATGAGCAGTTCTTC. Translating gives CASSGAGPNSYNEQFF. This chain links TRBV25-1 with TRBJ2-1, with 7 bases lining up with TRBD2. This CDR3 contains 16 residues. The germline V gene has CDR1 MGHDK and CDR2 SYGVNS. Trimming at V came to 4 bases and at J to 0 bases, leaving 6 bases not matched to a gene.

This clonotype was counted a few times. The rearrangement uses TRBV29-1 and TRBJ2-5; 9 nucleotides agree with TRBD2. V was pared by 1 base and J by 2 bases, with 5 bases of the junction left unmatched. From germline, CDR1 is SQVTM and CDR2 ANQGSEA. The CDR3 length is 15 residues. CDR3 protein: CSVEGLREGQETQYF. DNA for the CDR3: TGCAGCGTTGAAGGGTTGCGGGAGGGGCAAGAGACCCAGTACTTC.

This clonotype was counted only a few times. The V and J genes are TRBV6-1 and TRBJ2-3, with D possibly TRBD2 on 6 matching bases. The CDR3 length is 14 residues. Trimming took off 1 base at V and 5 bases at J, with 10 bases between the two ends. Germline lookup yields CDR1 MNHNS and CDR2 SASEGT. The CDR3 loop is CASSEVGRGDTQYF. The DNA for the CDR3 is TGTGCCAGCAGTGAAGTAGGGCGGGGAGATACGCAGTATTTT.

This clonotype appeared a few times. This sequence joins TRBV20-1 and TRBJ1-4; D gene uncertain. V dropped 4 bases and J dropped 2 bases, with 5 bases sitting between them. Germline V gene lookup returns CDR1 DFQATT and CDR2 SNEGSKA (reference sequence). The CDR3 covers 12 residues. The CDR3 loop is CSATRTNEKLFF. CDR3 nucleotides: TGCAGTGCTACTCGGACTAATGAAAAACTGTTTTTT.